These T cell receptor beta chains were read from a single sample in a study of OX40 agonist ivuxolimab in advanced cancers. Assay used: immunoSEQ multiplex PCR; TCRdb lists only in-frame clones, some missing. Of tens of thousands of clones in the sample, roughly nine tenths were seen once. The sample consisted of CD4+ or CD8+ T cells sorted from blood, taken in a trial of the OX40 agonist ivuxolimab. The receptors come from an adult with an advanced solid tumor such as melanoma, head and neck, liver or kidney cancer. CDR3s include the opening cysteine and the closing phenylalanine or tryptophan. Each record gives: J gene, V gene, D gene, clone size, CDR3 DNA, CDR3 protein. D genes are given only for firm matches. Clone size is given for some rows only: seen once, a few or many times, or a class if the clone is expanded.

>TRBJ2-1|TRBV27|TRBD1|-
TGTGCCAGCAGTTTTGGACAGGGGGGGGATGAGCAGTTCTTC
CASSFGQGGDEQFF
>TRBJ1-2|TRBV19|-|-
TGTGCCAGTAGGAAATCAGGGGACTATGGCTACACCTTC
CASRKSGDYGYTF
>TRBJ2-3|TRBV27|-|-
TGTGCCAGCAGTTTTAGGGAGGAGACAGATACGCAGTATTTT
CASSFREETDTQYF
>TRBJ2-7|TRBV27|-|-
TGTGCCAGCAGTTTATCTCTGGGGCACGAGCAGTACTTC
CASSLSLGHEQYF
>TRBJ2-1|TRBV6-5|-|-
TGTGCCGCGGGGGCTAGCTCCTACAATGAGCAGTTCTTC
CAAGASSYNEQFF
>TRBJ2-7|TRBV28|-|-
TGTGCCAGCAGTTTACCCAGGGCCTACGAGCAGTACTTC
CASSLPRAYEQYF
>TRBJ2-2|TRBV18|TRBD2|-
TGTGCCAGCTCACCAACCGGGAGGGACAACACCGGGGAGCTGTTTTTT
CASSPTGRDNTGELFF
>TRBJ1-1|TRBV11-3|-|-
TGTGCCAGCCGACTTTGGGAGACTGAAGCTTTCTTT
CASRLWETEAFF
>TRBJ2-3|TRBV5-1|-|-
TGCGCCAGCAGAATAGAAGACATCCCAGATACGCAGTATTTT
CASRIEDIPDTQYF
>TRBJ1-1|TRBV6-6|-|once
TGTGCCAGCAGTTACTCGAATTTTGCTGAAGCTTTCTTT
CASSYSNFAEAFF
>TRBJ2-1|TRBV9|TRBD2|once
TGTGCCAGCAGCGTAGCCAGCGGGAGGACCCTAAAATACAATGAGCAGTTCTTC
CASSVASGRTLKYNEQFF
>TRBJ2-2|TRBV7-3|-|-
TGTGCCAGCAGTCTGGGGGTGTACACCGGGGAGCTGTTTTTT
CASSLGVYTGELFF
>TRBJ2-3|TRBV28|-|-
TGTGCCAGCAGTTTGACTAATTATTACACAGATACGCAGTATTTT
CASSLTNYYTDTQYF
>TRBJ2-1|TRBV2|-|-
TGTGCCAGCTTGCCTGGACAGTACAATGAGCAGTTCTTC
CASLPGQYNEQFF
>TRBJ2-1|TRBV19|TRBD1|-
TGTGCCAGTAGTATAGTTCAGGGGGATGAGCAGTTCTTC
CASSIVQGDEQFF
>TRBJ2-7|TRBV19|-|-
TGTGCCAGTACCTCAGGAGGGGCCGAGCAGTACTTC
CASTSGGAEQYF
>TRBJ2-7|TRBV27|-|once
TGTGCCAGCAGTTTTAAGGACGCCACCTACGAGCAGTACTTC
CASSFKDATYEQYF
>TRBJ2-1|TRBV27|-|-
TGTGCCAGCAGTTTGTCTAACCCCGGGAACAATGAGCAGTTCTTC
CASSLSNPGNNEQFF
>TRBJ2-7|TRBV9|-|-
TGTGCCAGCAGCGGGGGCGAAAGTAGGGGTTATAACTTC
CASSGGESRGYNF
>TRBJ1-4|TRBV4-3|-|-
TGCGCCAGCAGCCAAGATTTGGCAGATTATGAAAAACTGTTTTTT
CASSQDLADYEKLFF
>TRBJ2-1|TRBV6-1|-|-
TGTGCCAGCAGTGAAAGGGTCCACAATGAGCAGTTCTTC
CASSERVHNEQFF
>TRBJ2-1|TRBV2|TRBD2|-
TGTGCCAGCAGTCCTACGGGAGGGCCGGGGAATGAGCAGTTCTTC
CASSPTGGPGNEQFF
>TRBJ2-7|TRBV7-3|-|-
TGTGCCTGCTTGGGGCATAACTCCTACGAGCAGTACTTC
CACLGHNSYEQYF
>TRBJ1-2|TRBV5-1|TRBD1|-
TGCGCCAGCAGCTATACAGGGGGCGGTGGCTACACCTTC
CASSYTGGGGYTF
>TRBJ1-2|TRBV5-1|-|-
TGCGCCAGCAGTGGTCCCCCTAACTATGGCTACACCTTC
CASSGPPNYGYTF
>TRBJ2-7|TRBV5-5|TRBD2|-
TGTGCCAGCAGCGCGTCCGGGACTAGCGGTTCCTACGAGCAGTACTTC
CASSASGTSGSYEQYF
>TRBJ2-7|TRBV4-1|TRBD2|-
TGCGCCAGCAGCCAGGGTAGGACTAGCGAAAGCTCCTACGAGCAGTACTTC
CASSQGRTSESSYEQYF
>TRBJ2-5|TRBV7-2|TRBD2|-
TGTGCCAGCAGCTTAACCGGACTAGCAGACTTACAAGAGACCCAGTACTTC
CASSLTGLADLQETQYF
>TRBJ2-3|TRBV7-9|TRBD2|-
TGTGCCAGCAGATCTATGAGCGGGAGCGGTTTTTGGGCAGATACGCAGTATTTT
CASRSMSGSGFWADTQYF
>TRBJ2-2|TRBV9|-|-
TGTGCCAGCAGCGCAACCCTCAGGGCGGCCGGGGAGCTGTTTTTT
CASSATLRAAGELFF
>TRBJ2-7|TRBV7-6|TRBD2|once
TGTGCCAGCAGCCCTAACACTGCGGGAGTAGGAGAGCAGTACTTC
CASSPNTAGVGEQYF
>TRBJ1-1|TRBV4-3|TRBD1|few
TGCGCCAGCAGCCAGGACAGGGTAGGGGACACTGAAGCTTTCTTT
CASSQDRVGDTEAFF
>TRBJ2-1|TRBV28|-|-
TGTGCCAGCAGTTTACGACTAGATGGTGATGAGCAGTTCTTC
CASSLRLDGDEQFF
>TRBJ1-1|TRBV5-1|-|once
TGCGCCAGCAGCTTTAGCAAAATGAACACTGAAGCTTTCTTT
CASSFSKMNTEAFF
>TRBJ2-7|TRBV10-3|-|-
TGTGCCATCAGTGAGCCAGACTCCTACGAGCAGTACTTC
CAISEPDSYEQYF
>TRBJ2-5|TRBV11-3|TRBD2|once
TGTGCCAGCAGCTCGGGACTAGCGGGGGGCATGGTGGAGACCCAGTACTTC
CASSSGLAGGMVETQYF
>TRBJ1-2|TRBV4-1|-|-
TGCGCCAGCAGCCAAGATCGAGAAGGGTTAGGAGGCTACACCTTC
CASSQDREGLGGYTF
>TRBJ2-7|TRBV5-6|TRBD2|-
TGTGCCAGCAGCTTGGCCGAGCGGGGTCCCTACGAGCAGTACTTC
CASSLAERGPYEQYF
>TRBJ2-7|TRBV4-3|-|-
TGCGCCAGCAGCCAAGAGGCCACCCTGAGGGCCTACGAGCAGTACTTC
CASSQEATLRAYEQYF
>TRBJ1-1|TRBV28|-|once
TGTGCCAGCAGTTTGGTACAGATTCGCATGAACACTGAAGCTTTCTTT
CASSLVQIRMNTEAFF
>TRBJ2-1|TRBV7-6|-|-
TGTGCCAGCAGCCCAAGCGGTTTGACTTACAATGAGCAGTTCTTC
CASSPSGLTYNEQFF
>TRBJ1-2|TRBV30|-|-
TGTGCCTGGAGTGGGGACCCCCGCTCATATGGCTACACCTTC
CAWSGDPRSYGYTF
>TRBJ2-7|TRBV2|TRBD2|few
TGTGCCAGCAGTGAGGCGGGCAATCTTAGCGGGAGGAGTTACGAGCAGTACTTC
CASSEAGNLSGRSYEQYF
>TRBJ2-7|TRBV7-8|TRBD1|once
TGTGCCAGCAGCATTGGACAGGAACCGTACTTC
CASSIGQEPYF
>TRBJ1-2|TRBV5-5|-|-
TGTGCCAGCAGCTTGGAAGGAAATGGCTACACCTTC
CASSLEGNGYTF
>TRBJ2-4|TRBV27|TRBD1|-
TGTGCCAGCAGTTTTCTACCCGGACAGGGGGAGTACTTC
CASSFLPGQGEYF
>TRBJ1-2|TRBV29-1|-|once
TGCAGCGTTGTTCTGTCCGGAATCTATGGCTACACCTTC
CSVVLSGIYGYTF
>TRBJ2-7|TRBV4-1|TRBD2|-
TGCGCCAGCAGCCAAGTGCTAGCGGGAGGGGAGCAGTACTTC
CASSQVLAGGEQYF
>TRBJ2-1|TRBV28|TRBD2|-
TGTGCCAGCAGTTTCCCTAGCGGGATGGACAATGAGCAGTTCTTC
CASSFPSGMDNEQFF
>TRBJ1-2|TRBV27|TRBD1|-
TGTGCCAGCAGCCTGAAGGGACAGGGGAACTATGGCTACACCTTC
CASSLKGQGNYGYTF
>TRBJ2-3|TRBV28|TRBD2|-
TGTGCCAGCAGCCCTAGCGGTAGCACAGATACGCAGTATTTT
CASSPSGSTDTQYF
>TRBJ2-2|TRBV13|TRBD2|once
TGTGCCAGCAAAGCGGGATCGGGAGTCGGGGAGCTGTTTTTT
CASKAGSGVGELFF
>TRBJ1-5|TRBV23-1|-|few
TGCGCCAGCAGTCCCCCGCACCAAGGGTTCAATCAGCCCCAGCATTTT
CASSPPHQGFNQPQHF
>TRBJ2-1|TRBV9|-|-
TGTGCCAGCAGCGTAGAAGCGGGCAATGAGCAGTTCTTC
CASSVEAGNEQFF
>TRBJ2-5|TRBV6-5|-|-
TGTGCCAGCAGCAATAGTATAGAGACCCAGTACTTC
CASSNSIETQYF
>TRBJ2-7|TRBV18|TRBD2|-
TGTGCCAGCTCCGGGATTGGGCTAGCGGGTTACGAGCAGTACTTC
CASSGIGLAGYEQYF
>TRBJ2-1|TRBV13|TRBD2|-
TGTGCCAGCAGCTTACCTAGCGGACTCGATGGCTCCTACAATGAGCAGTTCTTC
CASSLPSGLDGSYNEQFF
>TRBJ1-5|TRBV11-2|TRBD1|-
TGTGCCAGCAGCCCAACAGGGGGCGGCAATCAGCCCCAGCATTTT
CASSPTGGGNQPQHF
>TRBJ2-7|TRBV19|TRBD1|-
TGTGCCAGTATGGGGGACAGGGCCTACGAGCAGTACTTC
CASMGDRAYEQYF
>TRBJ2-4|TRBV13|TRBD1|-
TGTGCTAGCAGCCTCGGACAGGGATTAGCCAAAAACATTCAGTACTTC
CASSLGQGLAKNIQYF